This T cell receptor beta chain was sequenced during a study of T cell responses to AZD1222 COVID-19 vaccine (dated by TCRdb to the early 2020s). About the study as a whole: A total of 233 trial participants underwent TCR sequencing, of whom some 210 received two doses of AZD1222 and around 25 received two doses of the MenACWY control vaccine. Trial participants were enrolled by age into 18-55, 56-69 and 70-plus year subgroups, with around 150, 28 and 57 TCR-sequenced participants respectively.

The CDR3 regions of human TCRbeta chains were analyzed by immunosequencing. From the authors' description of their analysis: Repertoire TCRs were checked for matches against a reference library of SARS-CoV-2-specific TCRs that had been generated using the MIRA antigen-specificity platform. Breadth was defined as the fraction of unique TCRs that were SARS-CoV-2-associated. Depth was defined as the fraction of total T cells that were SARS-CoV-2-associated. Each spike-specific TCR was assigned to its reactive spike region and to a CD4 or CD8 class using the MIRA data. Log10-transformed breadth and depth values were compared by one-way ANOVA with Sidak's multiple comparisons tests. TCRdb retrieved this table from immuneACCESS and kept in-frame rearrangements only. Not all clones are present; in checked studies, unresolved V genes account for under half, and no reason is known for the remainder. The V and J calls and clone size are taken from that table; D and trimming were inferred from the DNA. For this sample the table gives about 120,000 clones, of which about 86% were detected only once. Of the sample, approximately 2.9% falls within the top ten clones.

Note on this clone: No cognate antigen has been identified for it. Base qualities are not recorded, but no much larger clone differs from it by a single base.

Beyond this particular receptor, the publication reports: Reportedly, close to half of the unique spike-specific TCRs recognized epitopes lying outside the regions that are mutated in the B.1.351 and B.1.1.7 variants. Because no day 14 peak-response samples were available, repertoires were characterized only after the peak T cell response. Participants were mostly white British and included more females than males, and it was suggested by the authors that clonal diversity may have been underestimated. Vaccine-associated CD4 TCRs spanned the whole spike protein, with dominant responses in regions 160-218 and 743-854. Conclusions about previously exposed vaccinees are limited, since just five to seven AZD1222 recipients were seropositive for SARS-CoV-2 at baseline. The 56-69-year group was small, and its depth increase did not reach significance, likely because of low power. After two AZD1222 doses, spike-specific TCR breadth and depth were significantly higher than at day 0 and than in MenACWY recipients.

Taken with the paper, the label for time point translates to: about 28 days (+/-7) after the second vaccine dose. AZD1222 recipients given second doses at about 4 weeks or at about 12 weeks were pooled, since spike-specific TCR depth and breadth were not found to differ between the two schedules. The vaccinee samples were drawn from two UK trials, COV001 and COV002, one of which was a single-blind randomized controlled phase 2/3 trial testing AZD1222 (ChAdOx1 nCoV-19) in healthy adults. Trial participant PBMC samples were collected at day 0 and day 28 after the second dose for TCRbeta chain sequencing. The receptor comes from an adult who received the AZD1222 COVID-19 vaccine. Sequenced here: peripheral blood, sampled 28 days after the second AZD1222 dose.

In nucleotides, the sequence is TGTGCCACCAGCGGGGGACAGGGGGCGCTTGGCGAGCAGTACTTC. Translated, it reads CATSGGQGALGEQYF. This sequence uses TRBV15 and TRBJ2-7; a stretch of 12 junction bases matches TRBD1. The V end gives up 5 bases and the J end 6 bases, leaving 8 bases in the junction not matched to a gene. The germline V gene (reference sequence) gives CDR1 as LNHNV and CDR2 as YYDKDF. From the cysteine up to the phenylalanine, the CDR3 has a length of 15 residues. This entry keeps only the CDR3 DNA: 45 bases, framed from base 1.